These 13 T cell receptor beta chains originate from one sample sequenced in a study of T cells in Graves' hyperthyroidism and ophthalmopathy. TCR beta CDR3 regions were amplified from RNA transcripts. With the HTBI primer set, the TCR CDR3 went through a first round of RT-PCR. A single record per CDR3 protein comes from TCRdb applying MiXCR to the multiplex PCR reads. The sample lists some 460,000 distinct CDR3 sequences, less than 20% seen once, with approximately 7.5% in the top ten. Sequenced sample: blood. These receptors came from a woman between 18 and 29 years old with Graves' hyperthyroidism.

Ten or more counts support this clonotype. The chain employs TRBV2 and TRBJ1-2; maybe TRBD1 (5 bases). Germline assignment: CDR1 SNHLY and CDR2 FYNNEI. V was clipped by 8 bases and J by 0 bases, with 10 bases between them. The CDR3 sequence is 13 residues long. This chain's CDR3 is CASWDGANYGYTF. The CDR3 nucleotides read TGTGCCAGCTGGGACGGAGCTAACTATGGCTACACCTTC.

This clonotype was recorded many times. V gene TRBV7-6 combines with J gene TRBJ2-5, with TRBD2 identical over 10 bases. V lost 2 bases to trimming and J lost 4 bases; unmatched junction nucleotides: 7. The V gene's germline CDR1 is SGHVS and CDR2 FNYEAQ. The CDR3 contains 16 residues. For the CDR3, the DNA is TGTGCCAGCAGCTTATTTCCTAGCGGGAGTGGAGAGACCCAGTACTTC. This gives the protein CASSLFPSGSGETQYF.

The V gene is TRBV6-5, the J gene TRBJ1-4; D may be TRBD1 (5 bases). Germline V CDR1 and CDR2: MNHEY, SVGAGI. There are 15 residues in the CDR3. V was cut by 3 bases and J by 7 bases, with 15 bases left in between. In nucleotides, the CDR3 is TGTGCCAGCAGTTATTCCGGGACCTTCAGTGAAAAACTGTTTTTT. The encoded protein is CASSYSGTFSEKLFF.

V usage is TRBV2 and J usage is TRBJ2-1; D uncertain. Between the trimmed V and J ends, which lost 5 bases and 0 bases, there was a span of 14 bases. Germline assignment: CDR1 SNHLY and CDR2 FYNNEI. The CDR3 extends over 16 amino acids. CDR3 in DNA: TGTGCCAGCAGTAGACCAGATATGAGCTCCTACAATGAGCAGTTCTTC. Protein: CASSRPDMSSYNEQFF.

This clonotype was observed a few times. The chain links TRBV15 to TRBJ1-2; D uncertain. This CDR3 has 16 amino acids. Trimming cost V 0 bases and J 3 bases, with 14 bases left between them. In germline, CDR1 is LNHNV, CDR2 YYDKDF (reference sequence). Written as DNA, the CDR3 is TGTGCCACCAGCAGAGATAGACCTGCCGTTGACTATGGCTACACCTTC. This sequence encodes CATSRDRPAVDYGYTF.

At least ten counts were recorded for this clonotype. CDR3 residues: CASAKGGEQYF. The CDR3 region has the DNA TGTGCCAGCGCCAAAGGGGGCGAGCAGTACTTC. The J gene is TRBJ2-7, the V gene TRBV28; TRBD1 might be the D (6 bases). Trimming cost V 8 bases and J 6 bases, with 11 bases left between them. Per the germline V gene, CDR1 is MDHEN and CDR2 is SYDVKM. The CDR3 loop spans 11 amino acids.

This clonotype appeared a few times. V usage is TRBV11-2 and J usage is TRBJ2-4; D remains unclear. Germline CDR1 is SGHAT and CDR2 is FQNNGV. V was cut by 2 bases and J by 5 bases, with 7 bases left in between. This CDR3 contains 13 residues. CDR3 nucleotide sequence: TGTGCCAGCAGCTTACCCTGGCAAAACATTCAGTACTTC. Residues: CASSLPWQNIQYF.

This clonotype was seen at least ten times. V and J are TRBV20-1 and TRBJ1-2; 9 bases are shared with TRBD1. The J segment lost 8 bases and the V segment lost 3 bases, leaving 10 bases of the junction unmatched. Germline CDR1 is DFQATT and CDR2 is SNEGSKA (reference sequence). The CDR3 runs to 14 residues. This CDR3 is CSASRMDRGKGYTF. The CDR3 DNA follows: TGCAGTGCTAGCCGTATGGACAGGGGTAAGGGCTACACCTTC.

This clonotype has at least ten counts. V and J are TRBV27 and TRBJ1-4; D is perhaps TRBD1 (5 bases). The CDR3 is 18 residues long. Germline-derived CDR1 and CDR2 are MNHEY and SMNVEV (reference sequence). With 5 bases removed from V and 3 bases from J, the gap between germline ends came to 22 bases. As DNA, the CDR3 is TGTGCCAGCAGTCCCTCGGCAGGGACCATGGTTGCTAATGAAAAACTGTTTTTT. Amino acids: CASSPSAGTMVANEKLFF.

This clonotype was counted at least ten times. The chain carries TRBV7-2 and TRBJ1-1, with D unclear. CDR1 SGHTA and CDR2 FQGNSA come from the germline V gene. This CDR3 has 12 amino acids. The germline V and J ends were trimmed by 5 bases and 1 base, with 5 bases remaining between them. The DNA of the CDR3 is TGTGCCAGCAGCGTACAGAACACTGAAGCTTTCTTT. Amino acid sequence: CASSVQNTEAFF.

This clonotype was seen repeatedly, ten times or more. Sequence at one end of the junction differs from germline and may be a read error. The V call is TRBV5-1, the J call TRBJ2-7; 9 bases are shared with TRBD1. Germline V gene sequence: CDR1 SGHRS, CDR2 YFSETQ. The CDR3 runs to 13 residues. The CDR3 bases are TGTGCCAGCAGTTCGGGACAGGGATTAGAGCAGTACTTC. Translated, it gives CASSSGQGLEQYF.

As to this clonotype: A single base separates this from a much larger clone, so it may be a read error. The chain recombines TRBV6-2 or TRBV6-3 with TRBJ1-2; possibly TRBD1 for D (6 bases). Germline-derived CDR1 and CDR2 are MNHEY and SVGEGT. The CDR3 extends over 12 amino acids. Trimming stripped 4 bases from V and 10 bases from J, with 13 bases between. The CDR3 sequence: CASSSSNRDYTF. DNA of the CDR3: TGTGCCAGCAGTTCGTCCAACAGGGACTACACCTTC.

This clonotype was recorded at least ten times. The genes are TRBV11-3 and TRBJ1-1; maybe TRBD1 (6 bases). The V gene's germline CDR1 is SGHNT and CDR2 YENEEA. The V gene lost 6 bases and the J gene lost 1 base, with 15 bases spanning the gap. There are 15 residues in the CDR3. The CDR3 protein is CASRLSGVENTEAFF. The CDR3 DNA is TGTGCCAGCAGACTCTCAGGGGTCGAGAACACTGAAGCTTTCTTT.